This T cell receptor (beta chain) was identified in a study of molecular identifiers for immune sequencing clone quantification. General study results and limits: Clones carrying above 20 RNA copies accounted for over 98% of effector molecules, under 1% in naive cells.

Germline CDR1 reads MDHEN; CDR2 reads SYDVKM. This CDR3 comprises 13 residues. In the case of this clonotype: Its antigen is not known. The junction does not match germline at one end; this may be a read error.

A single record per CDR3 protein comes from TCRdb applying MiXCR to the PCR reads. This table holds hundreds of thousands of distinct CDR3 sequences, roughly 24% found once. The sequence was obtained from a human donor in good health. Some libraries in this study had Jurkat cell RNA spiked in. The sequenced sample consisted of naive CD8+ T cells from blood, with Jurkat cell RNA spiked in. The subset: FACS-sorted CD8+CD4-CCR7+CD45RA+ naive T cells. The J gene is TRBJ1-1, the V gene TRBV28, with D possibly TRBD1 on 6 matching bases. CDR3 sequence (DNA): TGTGCCAGCAGTTCGAGGGGGAGCACTGAAGCTCTCTTT. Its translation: CASSSRGSTEALF. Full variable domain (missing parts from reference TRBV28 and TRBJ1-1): DVKVTQSSRYLVKRTGEKVFLECVQDMDHENMFWYRQDPGLGLRLIYFSYDVKMKEKGDIPEGYSVSREKKERFSLILESASTNQTSMYLCASSSRGSTEALFGQGTRLTVV.